One and the same sample provided the 31 T cell receptor beta chains below, sequenced in a study of regulatory T cells in long-lasting Graves disease. Assembly of TCR beta libraries relied on iRepertoire HTBI primers together with Arm-PCR of CDR3 regions. TCRdb reprocessed the multiplex PCR reads with MiXCR, giving one entry per CDR3 protein. Among 360,000 or so distinct CDR3 sequences listed, about 10% were seen once. Noted time point: newly diagnosed GD, antithyroid drugs for less than 3 months. PBMC-extracted RNA yielded the TCR library. These data were also filed under a second study, of T cells in Graves' hyperthyroidism and ophthalmopathy.

The sequenced sample was peripheral blood mononuclear cells (PBMCs), obtained at new diagnosis, from a patient treated with antithyroid drugs. These TCRs come from a woman under 30 with Graves disease.

This CDR3 is CATRLSLPTDTQYF. CDR3 coding DNA: TGTGCCACCCGACTCTCTCTTCCCACAGATACGCAGTATTTT. The chain employs TRBV6-1 and TRBJ2-3; D unresolved. Germline assignment: CDR1 MNHNS and CDR2 SASEGT. Trimming left V 10 bases short and J 2 bases short, with 16 bases between. This CDR3 has 14 residues.

This clonotype has just a few counts. The rearrangement uses TRBV7-2 and TRBJ2-1; D is uncertain. The CDR3 extends over 12 amino acids. V lost 2 bases to trimming and J lost 9 bases, with 8 bases between them. The germline CDR1 and CDR2 sequences are SGHTA and FQGNSA. The DNA for the CDR3 is TGTGCCAGCAGCTTAATCTATGGTGAGCAGTTCTTC. Translated: CASSLIYGEQFF.

This clonotype was picked up many times. The chain links TRBV20-1 to TRBJ2-1, with D perhaps matching TRBD2 (6 bases). From germline, CDR1 is DFQATT and CDR2 SNEGSKA (reference sequence). V was cut by 1 base and J by 0 bases, with 13 bases left in between. The CDR3 has 16 amino acids. CDR3 region: CSARGTRGSSYNEQFF. In DNA form, the CDR3 reads TGCAGTGCTAGAGGGACGCGGGGTAGCTCCTACAATGAGCAGTTCTTC.

This clonotype occurred many times. The chain couples TRBV20-1 to TRBJ1-5; unclear D gene. Germline CDR1 reads DFQATT; CDR2 reads SNEGSKA (reference sequence). The V end was cut by 6 bases, the J end by 6 bases, with 21 bases between. The CDR3 consists of 15 residues. The CDR3 loop is CSALLAINPSQPQHF. CDR3 DNA: TGCAGTGCCTTACTAGCAATAAATCCAAGTCAGCCCCAGCATTTT.

This clonotype was recorded at least ten times. This chain links TRBV6-2 or TRBV6-3 with TRBJ2-1; 7 bases fit TRBD1. CDR1 MNHEY and CDR2 SVGEGT come from the germline V gene. Unmatched junction bases numbered 11, after V lost 6 bases and J lost 6 bases. The length of the CDR3 is 15 residues. Written as DNA, the CDR3 is TGTGCCAGCAGCGACCGCGGACAGGTAATCAATGAGCAGTTCTTC. Translation gives CASSDRGQVINEQFF.

This clonotype was recorded at least ten times. This chain connects TRBV2 to TRBJ1-5; perhaps TRBD1 as D (6 bases). Germline CDR1 is SNHLY and CDR2 is FYNNEI. This CDR3 region has 17 residues. Trimming cost V 7 bases and J 7 bases, with 26 bases left between them. CDR3 DNA: TGTGCCAGCACCGCCGGGATGGCGGGGGGGCGCCGGCAGCCCCAGCATTTT. Its translation is CASTAGMAGGRRQPQHF.

Comments on this clonotype: A much larger clone lies a single base off, so this may be a read error. This chain connects TRBV30 to TRBJ1-4; D is undetermined. Germline CDR1 GTSNPN, CDR2 SVGIG (reference sequence). The CDR3 extends over 11 amino acids. The CDR3 sequence is CAWSVLEKLLF. The CDR3 DNA is TGTGCCTGGAGTGTCCTCGAAAAACTGCTTTTT.

This clonotype came up many times. The chain has TRBV25-1 and TRBJ1-1; unclear D gene. V lost 1 base to trimming and J lost 3 bases, with 18 bases between them. This CDR3 region has 17 residues. Germline V gene data show CDR1 as MGHDK and CDR2 as SYGVNS. CDR3 amino acids: CASSESPKHGGDTEAFF. The CDR3 DNA reads TGTGCCAGCAGTGAATCCCCCAAACACGGCGGGGACACTGAAGCTTTCTTT.

This clonotype appeared many times. The chain is built from TRBV20-1 and TRBJ1-1; D is perhaps TRBD1 (6 bases). V lost 5 bases to trimming and J lost 5 bases, with 12 bases between them. Germline V lookup: CDR1 DFQATT, CDR2 SNEGSKA (reference sequence). The CDR3 runs 12 residues. The CDR3 protein is CSAPPGETEAFF. The CDR3 coding sequence is TGCAGTGCTCCACCAGGGGAGACTGAAGCTTTCTTT.

J is TRBJ1-2 and V is TRBV7-6; 7 bases are shared with TRBD1. The CDR3 contains 15 residues. V lost 4 bases, J lost 10 bases, and 15 bases stayed unmatched. Germline V gene lookup returns CDR1 SGHVS and CDR2 FNYEAQ. In DNA form, the CDR3 reads TGTGCCAGCAGCTCTAGACCGGGGACAGAGCAAAACTACACCTTC. Translation gives CASSSRPGTEQNYTF.

In this sample, this clonotype turned up many times. The V gene is TRBV3-1, the J gene TRBJ2-1; tentatively, D is TRBD1 (5 bases). There are 14 residues in the CDR3. In germline, CDR1 is LGHDT, CDR2 YNNKEL (reference sequence). The ends were cut back, 1 base at V and 4 bases at J, with 8 bases in the middle. The CDR3 region has the DNA TGTGCCAGCAGCCAAGCCCCAGGGTACAATGAGCAGTTCTTC. Translated: CASSQAPGYNEQFF.

The chain has TRBV5-4 and TRBJ1-6; possible D gene TRBD1, 6 bases. Germline V lookup: CDR1 SGHNT, CDR2 YYREEE (reference sequence). Trimming shortened V by 7 bases and J by 9 bases, and 26 bases separated the two germline ends. The CDR3 is 17 amino acids. CDR3 DNA sequence: TGTGCCAGCGCCGGGACCGGGTTGGGGGCCGTTGGTTCACCCCTCCACTTT. This sequence encodes CASAGTGLGAVGSPLHF. The entire variable domain, with the rest obtained from reference TRBV5-4 and TRBJ1-6, is as follows: ETGVTQSPTHLIKTRGQQVTLRCSSQSGHNTVSWYQQALGQGPQFIFQYYREEENGRGNFPPRFSGLQFPNYSSELNVNALELDDSALYLCASAGTGLGAVGSPLHFGNGTRLTVT.

Concerning this clonotype itself: A much larger clone is a single base away; this may be a read error. The rearrangement uses TRBV11-2 and TRBJ2-2; tentatively, D is TRBD1 (6 bases). This CDR3 is 14 amino acids long. Germline assignment: CDR1 SGHAT and CDR2 FQNNGV. The V and J ends lost 6 bases and 7 bases respectively, with 15 bases between them. The CDR3 region has the DNA TGTGCCAGCAGTCCCCTGGGGGCTGGCGGGGAGCTGTTTTTT. Translation: CASSPLGAGGELFF. Together with reference TRBV11-2 and TRBJ2-2, the CDR3 gives the full variable domain: EAGVAQSPRYKIIEKRQSVAFWCNPISGHATLYWYQQILGQGPKLLIQFQNNGVVDDSQLPKDRFSAERLKGVDSTLKIQPAKLEDSAVYLCASSPLGAGGELFFGEGSRLTVL.

This clonotype was counted ten times or more. V and J are TRBV10-3 and TRBJ2-1; TRBD1 matches 9 bases. Germline CDR1 and CDR2: ENHRY and SYGVKD. V gave up 5 bases and J gave up 0 bases; unmatched junction bases: 2. The CDR3 contains 15 residues. The CDR3 spells CAISKGQGSYNEQFF. CDR3 bases: TGTGCCATCAGTAAGGGACAGGGCTCCTACAATGAGCAGTTCTTC.

This clonotype was seen many times. The genes are TRBV6-5 and TRBJ1-1; D unresolved. The V gene lost 2 bases and the J gene lost 5 bases, with 15 bases spanning the gap. CDR1 is MNHEY, CDR2 SVGAGI, per germline. This CDR3 comprises 15 residues. The CDR3 loop is CASSYGGDWWTEAFF. In DNA form, the CDR3 reads TGTGCCAGCAGTTACGGTGGAGACTGGTGGACTGAAGCTTTCTTT.

In its sample, this clonotype was seen once. The V call is TRBV11-1, the J call TRBJ2-4, with D tentatively TRBD1 (6 bases). The V end lost 5 bases, the J end lost 0 bases, and 8 bases lay between the germline ends. This CDR3 spans 14 amino acids. The germline gives CDR1 SGHAT, CDR2 FQDESV (reference sequence). The CDR3 region has the DNA TGTGCCAGCAGCAGGACAGTAGCCAAAAACATTCAGTACTTC. As protein: CASSRTVAKNIQYF.

The sample holds many counts of this clonotype. The chain uses TRBV28 and TRBJ2-1, with a possible D match to TRBD2 (5 bases). The CDR3 is made up of 16 amino acids. V was clipped by 7 bases and J by 5 bases, with 21 bases between them. Per the germline V gene, CDR1 is MDHEN and CDR2 is SYDVKM. The CDR3 spells CASTASHYVGNNEQFF. CDR3 in DNA: TGTGCCAGCACGGCTAGTCACTATGTCGGGAACAATGAGCAGTTCTTC.

Comments on this clonotype: A much larger clone sits a single nucleotide away, making a read error possible. The chain is built from TRBV28 and TRBJ2-1, with TRBD2 matching 15 bases. The J call is uncertain, as TRBJ2-5 better fits the DNA end. CDR1 and CDR2 from the germline V gene are MDHEN and SYDVKM. This CDR3 spans 19 amino acids. The CDR3 bases are TGTGCCAGCAGTTCAACATCAGGACTAGCGGGAGGGCTTTTAAAGACCCAGTACTTC. This codes for CASSSTSGLAGGLLKTQYF.

The chain is built from TRBV7-9 and TRBJ1-2; 7 nucleotides match TRBD1. Germline V CDR1 and CDR2: SEHNR, FQNEAQ (reference sequence). The CDR3 contains 22 residues. V trimming: 1 base; J trimming: 1 base; junction bases outside the gene matches: 24. The chain's CDR3 is CASSLGGRTFVNRDRVNYGYTF. In DNA form, the CDR3 reads TGTGCCAGCAGCTTAGGAGGCCGAACCTTCGTAAACCGGGACAGAGTTAACTATGGCTACACCTTC.

The J gene is TRBJ2-1, the V gene TRBV12-3 or TRBV12-4; D unclear. The ends were cut back, 5 bases at V and 3 bases at J, with 11 bases in the middle. The CDR3 sequence is 14 residues long. The CDR3 sequence: CASSPGPYYNEQFF. CDR3 DNA sequence: TGTGCCAGCAGTCCAGGACCTTACTACAATGAGCAGTTCTTC.

This clonotype was observed many times. This chain joins TRBV15 and TRBJ1-2; tentative D call: TRBD1 (5 bases). The V gene's germline CDR1 is LNHNV and CDR2 YYDKDF (reference sequence). Trimming left V 4 bases short and J 6 bases short, with 9 bases between. This CDR3 has 12 residues. CDR3 DNA: TGTGCCACCAGCAAGTCGACAGATGGCTACACCTTC. This codes for CATSKSTDGYTF.

A note on this clonotype: Since a far larger clone is one base different, this is likely a read error. This rearrangement joins TRBV7-2 to TRBJ2-4; the D gene is possibly TRBD2 (6 bases). V was clipped by 1 base and J by 9 bases, with 22 bases between them. The CDR3 totals 17 residues. The germline CDR1 and CDR2 sequences are SGHTA and FQGNSA. The CDR3 loop is CASSLESARGTGGIQYF. CDR3 nucleotides: TGTGCCAGCAGCTTAGAATCGGCTCGGGGGACTGGAGGCATTCAGTACTTC.

This clonotype has a count of ten or more. The V call is TRBV12-3 or TRBV12-4, the J call TRBJ2-1; 8 bases fit TRBD1. V lost 5 bases, J lost 2 bases, and 8 bases stayed unmatched. CDR3 length: 16 amino acids. CDR3 nucleotides: TGTGCCAGCAGTCGGACAGGGTTCAGGACCTACAATGAGCAGTTCTTC. It codes for CASSRTGFRTYNEQFF.

This clonotype was counted at least ten times. The chain is built from TRBV9 and TRBJ2-1; tentative D call: TRBD1 (5 bases). The CDR3 runs to 14 residues. The germline V and J ends were trimmed by 1 base and 3 bases, with 8 bases remaining between them. The germline CDR1 and CDR2 sequences are SGDLS and YYNGEE. Here the CDR3 reads CASSVFDSYNEQFF. The CDR3 DNA reads TGTGCCAGCAGCGTATTTGACAGCTACAATGAGCAGTTCTTC.

In this sample, this clonotype turned up many times. The CDR3 loop reads CASSLEPTGEQFF. CDR3 coding DNA: TGTGCCAGCAGCTTAGAACCGACGGGTGAGCAGTTCTTC. The chain has TRBV7-8 and TRBJ2-1; D not resolved. The CDR3 covers 13 residues. The germline gives CDR1 SGHVS, CDR2 FQNEAQ. V was clipped by 1 base and J by 9 bases, with 10 bases between them.

As to this clonotype: A much bigger clone sits one base away, suggesting this may be a read error. The V and J genes are TRBV27 and TRBJ1-4; D is ambiguous. CDR3 length equals 14 residues. Trimming removed 5 bases at V and 12 bases at J, with 19 bases between. Germline loops: CDR1 MNHEY, CDR2 SMNVEV (reference sequence). The DNA of the CDR3 is TGTGCCAGCAGTCCCGCCGGATTCGTAGAAGAACTGTTTTTT. It encodes CASSPAGFVEELFF.

The chain employs TRBV7-2 and TRBJ1-5; 7 nucleotides agree with TRBD1. This CDR3 spans 15 amino acids. The junction had 7 bases not matched to a gene; V was cut back by 4 bases and J by 4 bases. Germline lookup yields CDR1 SGHTA and CDR2 FQGNSA. The CDR3 sequence: CASSSAPGGNQPQHF. The CDR3 DNA reads as TGTGCCAGCAGCTCAGCCCCAGGGGGGAATCAGCCCCAGCATTTT.

Many counts were recorded for this clonotype. The rearrangement joins TRBV12-3 or TRBV12-4 to TRBJ1-1; D not resolved. The V end lost 1 base, the J end lost 9 bases, and 9 bases lay between the germline ends. This CDR3 contains 12 residues. The CDR3 here is CASSLVAQKAFF. CDR3 bases: TGTGCCAGCAGTTTAGTAGCCCAGAAAGCTTTCTTT.

This clonotype was observed a few times. The chain employs TRBV24-1 and TRBJ2-1, with D perhaps TRBD2 (5 bases). CDR3 length: 17 residues. Germline CDR1 and CDR2: KGHDR and SFDVKD. The ends were cut back, 0 bases at V and 0 bases at J, with 11 bases in the middle. The CDR3: CATSDLGTGSSYNEQFF. CDR3 DNA sequence: TGTGCCACCAGTGATTTGGGTACGGGGAGCTCCTACAATGAGCAGTTCTTC.

There are many counts of this clonotype. The chain couples TRBV11-2 to TRBJ2-3, with 11 bases fitting TRBD2. Germline trimming cut 2 bases from V and 7 bases from J; bases unmatched to any gene: 8. This CDR3 has 16 residues. Germline V gene lookup returns CDR1 SGHAT and CDR2 FQNNGV. The CDR3: CASSLSLTSGKHTQYF. CDR3 sequence (DNA): TGTGCCAGCAGCTTATCTCTGACTAGCGGGAAACATACGCAGTATTTT.

The chain recombines TRBV6-5 with TRBJ1-5; TRBD1 is a possible D gene (5 bases). Trimming pared 4 bases from V and 1 base from J, leaving 11 bases between. The CDR3 length is 15 residues. Germline CDR1 is MNHEY and CDR2 is SVGAGI. The CDR3 DNA sequence: TGTGCCAGCAGTTCCCTGTGGGACAGCAATCAGCCCCAGCATTTT. Protein sequence: CASSSLWDSNQPQHF.